This T cell receptor (beta chain) was retrieved from a study of blood T cell repertoires in COVID-19. At the level of the study: T cells, B-cell-depleted T cells, or PBMCs supplied cDNA or gDNA.

The CDR3 consists of 14 residues. Per germline, CDR1 KGHSH and CDR2 LQKENI. V lost 6 bases to trimming and J lost 3 bases, with 14 bases between them. The study recruited people aged about 18 to 95 years across about two dozen US areas. Methods used by the authors: Counts of nucleated cells, estimated from reference gene primer amplification, were obtained. Generated by immunoSEQ multiplex PCR, the TCRdb table keeps only in-frame clones and is missing some. V and J calls and clone size follow that table, whereas D and trimming were derived from the DNA. Among a few hundred thousand clones listed, around 87% were seen once.

The clonotype was recovered from a young man who had recovered from COVID-19. The sample consisted of PBMCs or T cells enriched from blood (not recorded which). The genes are TRBV18 and TRBJ1-2; maybe TRBD1 (6 bases). The CDR3 loop is CASSLQGPDYGYTF. The CDR3 DNA is TGTGCCAGCTCCTTACAGGGCCCAGACTATGGCTACACCTTC.